Below are 28 T cell receptor beta chains sequenced from a single sample in a study of blood T cell repertoires in COVID-19. The repertoire was sequenced with immunoSEQ multiplex PCR; TCRdb's copy has only in-frame clones and lacks some. The sample shows approximately 350,000 clones, 83% of them seen only once. What was sequenced was peripheral blood. Source of these receptors: a man younger than 40 with active or convalescent COVID-19.

V gene TRBV4-1 combines with J gene TRBJ1-2, with a possible D match to TRBD1 (6 bases). The CDR3 length is 16 residues. The V end was cut by 0 bases, the J end by 2 bases, with 13 bases between. CDR1 MGHRA and CDR2 YSYEKL come from the germline V gene. CDR3 nucleotide sequence: TGCGCCAGCAGCCAAGATGTGGGACACCCAAACTATGGCTACACCTTC. Translation gives CASSQDVGHPNYGYTF.

The V and J genes are TRBV5-4 and TRBJ2-3; 7 bases match TRBD2. The CDR3 spans 15 residues. Per the germline V gene, CDR1 is SGHNT and CDR2 is YYREEE (reference sequence). The junction had 5 bases not matched to a gene; V was cut back by 4 bases and J by 0 bases. The CDR3 loop is CASSKDSGSTDTQYF. As DNA, the CDR3 is TGTGCCAGCAGCAAAGATAGCGGGAGCACAGATACGCAGTATTTT.

The V gene is TRBV29-1, the J gene TRBJ2-1, with 7 bases that match TRBD2. This CDR3 spans 17 amino acids. Per the germline V gene, CDR1 is SQVTM and CDR2 is ANQGSEA. After removal of 6 bases from V and 0 bases from J, the junction contained 14 bases not matched to a gene. For the CDR3, the DNA is TGCAGCGTGGCACCCAAAACTAGCGCGAGCTCCTACAATGAGCAGTTCTTC. This gives the protein CSVAPKTSASSYNEQFF.

This chain uses TRBV11-2 with TRBJ1-1; unclear D gene. This CDR3 is 11 amino acids long. V was cut by 3 bases and J by 6 bases, with 5 bases left in between. Germline V lookup: CDR1 SGHAT, CDR2 FQNNGV. The CDR3 nucleotides are TGTGCCAGCAGCTTCCGAGCTGAAGCTTTCTTT. Amino acid sequence: CASSFRAEAFF.

The chain combines TRBV13 with TRBJ2-7; no clear D gene. Trimming stripped 0 bases from V and 5 bases from J, with 17 bases between. The CDR3 is 16 amino acids. Looked up from germline, CDR1 is PRHDT and CDR2 is FYEKMQ (reference sequence). Here the CDR3 DNA reads TGTGCCAGCAGCTTAGGAGCCCCGACTCTTCGACACGAGCAGTACTTC. As protein: CASSLGAPTLRHEQYF.

This clone was detected ten times or more. The V gene is TRBV6-5, the J gene TRBJ1-1; 8 nucleotides line up with TRBD1. With 7 bases clipped from V and 12 bases from J, the junction kept 13 bases outside the gene matches. This CDR3 contains 13 residues. The germline V gene has CDR1 MNHEY and CDR2 SVGAGI. The CDR3 DNA reads TGTGCCAGCAATACCCGCAGGGGGCCTATACCTTTCTTT. Its protein product is CASNTRRGPIPFF.

The rearrangement joins TRBV3-1 (or the pseudogene TRBV3-2) to TRBJ1-2; TRBD1 matches 7 bases. The germline V gene encodes CDR1 LGHDT and CDR2 YNNKEL (reference sequence). Unmatched junction bases numbered 14, after V lost 3 bases and J lost 4 bases. The CDR3 is made up of 17 amino acids. CDR3 nucleotides: TGTGCCAGCAGCCACCGGACAGGCCACCCCCCTACCTATGGCTACACCTTC. This codes for CASSHRTGHPPTYGYTF.

The chain has TRBV7-2 and TRBJ1-4; D is perhaps TRBD1 (5 bases). CDR3 length: 14 amino acids. CDR1 and CDR2 (germline): SGHTA, FQGNSA. Trimming took off 5 bases at V and 7 bases at J, with 14 bases between the two ends. The CDR3, as DNA: TGTGCCAGCAGCCCCGCCGGGGGACCTGAAAAACTGTTTTTT. It specifies CASSPAGGPEKLFF.

This clone was seen a few times. The chain combines TRBV2 with TRBJ1-2; tentative D call: TRBD1 (5 bases). The CDR3 has 12 residues. The V end was cut by 11 bases, the J end by 6 bases, with 16 bases between. Per the germline V gene, CDR1 is SNHLY and CDR2 is FYNNEI. The DNA of the CDR3 is TGTGCCGCCCAGGAGGGGTTTCATGGCTACACCTTC. Translated, it gives CAAQEGFHGYTF.

The sample holds a few counts of this clone. The chain couples TRBV7-8 to TRBJ1-2; tentative D call: TRBD1 (5 bases). Germline values: CDR1 SGHVS, CDR2 FQNEAQ. V lost 8 bases and J 4 bases, leaving 17 bases between the germline ends. The CDR3 totals 14 residues. The CDR3 sequence is CASGQSGAFYGYTF. The CDR3 bases are TGTGCCAGCGGCCAAAGTGGGGCTTTCTATGGCTACACCTTC.

V gene TRBV28 combines with J gene TRBJ1-6; D unresolved. The germline V gene has CDR1 MDHEN and CDR2 SYDVKM. This CDR3 comprises 13 residues. V lost 3 bases and J lost 7, with 7 bases in between. CDR3 amino acids: CASSFPSNSPLHF. The CDR3, as DNA: TGTGCCAGCAGTTTCCCATCAAATTCACCCCTCCACTTT.

V is TRBV7-2 and J is TRBJ2-1; 9 bases line up with TRBD1. Germline V gives CDR1 SGHTA, CDR2 FQGNSA. J was trimmed by 2 bases and V by 6 bases; bases with no gene match: 5. This CDR3 is built from 15 residues. CDR3 coding DNA: TGTGCCAGCAGGCCCGACAGGGGGGCCTACAATGAGCAGTTCTTC. It translates to CASRPDRGAYNEQFF.

This chain uses TRBV30 with TRBJ1-5, with 8 bases matching TRBD1. Losses at the gene ends were 7 bases for V and 6 bases for J; bases not matched to a gene: 8. Germline V gene data show CDR1 as GTSNPN and CDR2 as SVGIG (reference sequence). The CDR3 covers 13 residues. The CDR3 region has the DNA TGTGCCTTCGGACAGGGACTGGGTCAGCCCCAGCATTTT. Translating gives CAFGQGLGQPQHF.

Concerning this clone: Other DNA sequences in the same sample also yield this CDR3. V usage is TRBV30 and J usage is TRBJ1-4; perhaps TRBD1 as D (5 bases). The CDR3 totals 13 residues. Trimming cost V 2 bases and J 8 bases, with 12 bases left between them. Germline CDR1 reads GTSNPN; CDR2 reads SVGIG (reference sequence). The CDR3 coding sequence is TGTGCCTGGAGTAGGCAGGGAGGCGAAAAACTGTTTTTT. It specifies CAWSRQGGEKLFF.

The chain has TRBV5-8 and TRBJ1-1, with D possibly TRBD1 on 6 matching bases. The V end was cut by 0 bases, the J end by 0 bases, with 12 bases between. This CDR3 has 16 residues. Germline V CDR1 and CDR2: SGHTS, YDEGEE. The DNA of the CDR3 is TGTGCCAGCAGCTTGGCTGGATCAGGGGTGAACACTGAAGCTTTCTTT. This gives the protein CASSLAGSGVNTEAFF.

This chain uses TRBV7-9 with TRBJ2-1; no definite D call. Trimming removed 1 base from V and 8 bases from J, with 6 bases in between. Germline-derived CDR1 and CDR2 are SEHNR and FQNEAQ (reference sequence). This CDR3 has 12 amino acids. This chain's CDR3 is CASSLGSYEQFF. As DNA, the CDR3 is TGTGCCAGCAGCTTAGGTAGCTATGAGCAGTTCTTC. The full variable domain, its missing parts supplied by reference TRBV7-9 and TRBJ2-1, is DTGVSQNPRHKITKRGQNVTFRCDPISEHNRLYWYRQTLGQGPEFLTYFQNEAQLEKSRLLSDRFSAERPKGSFSTLEIQRTEQGDSAMYLCASSLGSYEQFFGPGTRLTVL.

The genes are TRBV5-4 and TRBJ1-1, with D perhaps matching TRBD1 (6 bases). Germline values: CDR1 SGHNT, CDR2 YYREEE (reference sequence). This CDR3 region has 12 residues. The germline V and J ends were trimmed by 7 bases and 3 bases, with 10 bases remaining between them. The CDR3 sequence: CASGGADTEAFF. The DNA of the CDR3 is TGTGCCAGCGGGGGGGCTGACACTGAAGCTTTCTTT.

The chain couples TRBV28 to TRBJ2-3; 14 bases align to TRBD2. The length of the CDR3 is 16 residues. Germline V gene lookup returns CDR1 MDHEN and CDR2 SYDVKM. The V segment lost 8 bases and the J segment 6 bases; nucleotides outside the gene matches: 10. Written as DNA, the CDR3 is TGTGCCAGCGCCTTTAGACTAGCGGGAGGGGGGGATACGCAGTATTTT. Residues: CASAFRLAGGGDTQYF.

The V call is TRBV5-1, the J call TRBJ1-2, with 7 bases that match TRBD1. The V gene's germline CDR1 is SGHRS and CDR2 YFSETQ. Germline trimming cut 1 base from V and 3 bases from J; bases unmatched to any gene: 6. The CDR3 is made up of 15 amino acids. This CDR3 reads CASSLSGTEDYGYTF. Written as DNA, the CDR3 is TGCGCCAGCAGCTTGTCGGGGACAGAAGACTATGGCTACACCTTC.

This clone was picked up a small number of times. This chain links TRBV18 with TRBJ2-7; the D gene is possibly TRBD2 (5 bases). Trimming removed 2 bases at V and 0 bases at J, with 8 bases between. The CDR3 has 14 amino acids. CDR1 KGHSH and CDR2 LQKENI come from the germline V gene. Here the CDR3 DNA reads TGTGCCAGCTCACCAGAGCGGTTCTCCTACGAGCAGTACTTC. Its translation: CASSPERFSYEQYF.

The gene calls are TRBV30 and TRBJ2-3, with D possibly being TRBD2 (6 bases). The germline V gene has CDR1 GTSNPN and CDR2 SVGIG (reference sequence). Trimming removed 0 bases from V and 0 bases from J, with 10 bases in between. CDR3 size: 15 residues. The CDR3 here is CAWSVYRGSTDTQYF. In DNA, the CDR3 is TGTGCCTGGAGTGTATACCGGGGGAGCACAGATACGCAGTATTTT.

This rearrangement joins TRBV7-2 to TRBJ2-1, with TRBD1 matching 8 bases. From germline, CDR1 is SGHTA and CDR2 FQGNSA. The CDR3 spans 14 residues. V was pared by 6 bases and J by 9 bases, with 10 bases of the junction left unmatched. DNA for the CDR3: TGTGCCAGCAGTCTCAGGGGGCGAGCAATTGAGCAGTTCTTC. Translation: CASSLRGRAIEQFF. The variable domain in full, with the rest retrieved from reference TRBV7-2 and TRBJ2-1, is GAGVSQSPSNKVTEKGKDVELRCDPISGHTALYWYRQSLGQGLEFLIYFQGNSAPDKSGLPSDRFSAERTGGSVSTLTIQRTQQEDSAVYLCASSLRGRAIEQFFGPGTRLTVL.

The count of this clone is one. V and J are TRBV5-4 and TRBJ2-1; 10 bases match TRBD2. V was pared by 2 bases and J by 2 bases, with 4 bases of the junction left unmatched. The CDR3 is 16 amino acids. The germline V gene has CDR1 SGHNT and CDR2 YYREEE (reference sequence). The CDR3 region has the DNA TGTGCCAGCAGCTTTCTCACTAGCGGGGCCTACAATGAGCAGTTCTTC. The encoded protein is CASSFLTSGAYNEQFF.

The chain combines TRBV7-2 with TRBJ2-3; D is uncertain. V was pared by 4 bases and J by 6 bases, with 8 bases between. The CDR3 sequence is 12 residues long. CDR1 and CDR2 (germline): SGHTA, FQGNSA. The CDR3 DNA sequence: TGTGCCAGCAGCTCCCCCTTTGATACGCAGTATTTT. Translated, it gives CASSSPFDTQYF.

The gene calls are TRBV30 and TRBJ1-6, with 8 positions matching TRBD1. The CDR3 has 13 amino acids. Per the germline V gene, CDR1 is GTSNPN and CDR2 is SVGIG (reference sequence). V trimming: 6 bases; J trimming: 8 bases; junction bases outside the gene matches: 6. The CDR3 here is CACRQGWHSPLHF. DNA for the CDR3: TGTGCCTGTCGACAGGGGTGGCATTCACCCCTCCACTTT.

The rearrangement uses TRBV6-1 and TRBJ1-5; a weak D match, TRBD1 (6 bases). Per the germline V gene, CDR1 is MNHNS and CDR2 is SASEGT. V lost 4 bases, J lost 7 bases, and 20 bases lay in between. The CDR3 runs to 16 residues. In nucleotides, the CDR3 is TGTGCCAGCAGTGGACCCAACAGGGTTACTGGGCAGCCCCAGCATTTT. Protein: CASSGPNRVTGQPQHF.

CDR3 DNA: TGTGCCAGCAGCTTAACTGTTGGCCGGCGGTACAATGAGCAGTTCTTC. This codes for CASSLTVGRRYNEQFF. The rearrangement links TRBV11-2 to TRBJ2-1; D not certain. Trimming shortened V by 2 bases and J by 4 bases, and 15 bases separated the two germline ends. The germline V gene encodes CDR1 SGHAT and CDR2 FQNNGV. The CDR3 consists of 16 residues.

In this sample, this clone turned up once. The CDR3 DNA is TGTGCCAGCACCCTTCGGACAGGGGGCTACGAGCAGTACTTC. It specifies CASTLRTGGYEQYF. The rearrangement joins TRBV5-8 to TRBJ2-7; 10 positions agree with TRBD1. The V gene's germline CDR1 is SGHTS and CDR2 YDEGEE. The CDR3 is made up of 14 amino acids. After removal of 6 bases from V and 3 bases from J, the junction contained 6 bases not matched to a gene. Filled out from reference TRBV5-8 and TRBJ2-7, the complete variable domain reads EAGVTQSPTHLIKTRGQQATLRCSPISGHTSVYWYQQALGLGLQFLLWYDEGEERNRGNFPPRFSGRQFPNYSSELNVNALELEDSALYLCASTLRTGGYEQYFGPGTRLTVT.